This paragraph covers one TCR beta chain sequence. Antigen unknown. The CDR3 loop spans 15 amino acids. Deletions cut 1 base from V and 3 bases from J, with 12 bases between. CDR1 is SGHTA, CDR2 FQGNSA, per germline. The sample is drawn from a study of CD8+ T cells in alopecia areata. Study-level findings and limits: On tofacitinib, scalp and blood still held many of the expanded lesional clones. Since there was just one nonresponder, nobody can yet say how baseline CD8+ expansion ties to response.

Sequencing templates came from extracted RNA that was reverse transcribed into cDNA. Here immunoSEQ multiplex PCR was the method, and the copy in TCRdb shows in-frame clones only, minus some. The data show approximately 210,000 clones, with 50% to 60% seen just once and less than 3.5% held by the top ten. Treatment specified: oral pan-JAK inhibitor, 5-10 mg twice daily. Individuals with alopecia areata gave both lesional scalp punch biopsies and peripheral blood for collection. Material: CD4+ T cells sorted from blood, obtained at week 4, from a patient treated with tofacitinib. The receptor was isolated from a human donor with alopecia areata. The V call is TRBV7-2, the J call TRBJ1-1; no firm D call. The CDR3 coding sequence is TGTGCCAGCAGCTTAGGTGGTGCTGCGTACACTGAAGCTTTCTTT. This encodes CASSLGGAAYTEAFF.